This paragraph reports one T cell receptor (beta chain). Per germline, CDR1 LNHDA and CDR2 SQIVND (reference sequence). CDR3 length equals 14 residues. Trimming left V 4 bases short and J 0 bases short, with 9 bases between. The sample is drawn from a study of OX40 agonist ivuxolimab in advanced cancers. Study details: Therapy given before enrollment (anti-PD-1, anti-PD-L1 or anti-CTLA-4) was allowed, and roughly 41% had some.

Libraries were prepared by immunoSEQ multiplex PCR; TCRdb keeps only in-frame clonotypes and omits some of them. The sample has fewer than 15,000 clones; roughly 89% are singletons. This specimen consisted of CD4+ or CD8+ T cells sorted from blood, obtained in a trial of the OX40 agonist ivuxolimab. This sequence joins TRBV19 and TRBJ1-1, with D uncertain. This receptor was identified in an adult with an advanced solid tumor such as melanoma, head and neck, liver or kidney cancer. CDR3 DNA: TGTGCCAGTAGTACCCTCGGGGTGAACACTGAAGCTTTCTTT. Its protein is CASSTLGVNTEAFF.